The clone carrying this T cell receptor beta chain is a singleton in its sample. Its antigen is unidentified. The data derive from a study of cytomegalovirus exposure and HLA in healthy donors. Primers: 60 Vbeta forward and 13 Jbeta reverse. The protocol was immunoSEQ multiplex PCR, while the TCRdb copy is restricted to in-frame clones and leaves out a portion. The sample has around 92,000 clones; under 85% are singletons. Points from the study as a whole: Later analysis identified a missense DCLRE1C variant that was linked to TCR beta V- and J-gene trimming. Common viral pathogens were later found to be apparently linked to several of the most significant clusters. Previously analyzed data showed that most TCR beta V segments were productive at a frequency of about 87% or about 30%. Some TCR beta chains (164 of them) were listed as cytomegalovirus-associated.

V lost 3 bases to trimming and J lost 0 bases; unmatched junction nucleotides: 4. The germline V gene encodes CDR1 SGHTS and CDR2 YDEGEE. CDR3 size: 16 residues. The TCR comes from a female donor in good health and CMV-seropositive. The sample comprised PBMCs. The V and J genes are TRBV5-8 and TRBJ2-3; 10 bases map to TRBD2. The CDR3 nucleotides read TGTGCCAGCAGCTATGGACTAGCGGCAAGCACAGATACGCAGTATTTT. Translated: CASSYGLAASTDTQYF.